The 26 T cell receptor beta chains listed next were all sequenced from one sample in a study of blood T cell repertoires in COVID-19. Sequencing used immunoSEQ multiplex PCR; TCRdb keeps in-frame clones, though not all of them. The sample records just under 250,000 clones, 86% being singletons. The sequenced sample consisted of peripheral blood. These receptor sequences come from a woman aged 30 to 39 who had recovered from COVID-19.

V and J are TRBV18 and TRBJ2-5; 7 positions agree with TRBD1. The J segment lost 1 base and the V segment lost 3 bases, leaving 11 bases of the junction unmatched. Germline-derived CDR1 and CDR2 are KGHSH and LQKENI. CDR3 length: 17 residues. CDR3 region: CASSPLIADRAQETQYF. The CDR3 nucleotides read TGTGCCAGCTCACCCCTTATTGCCGACAGGGCCCAAGAGACCCAGTACTTC.

The genes are TRBV19 and TRBJ1-5; D gene ambiguous. The ends were cut back, 2 bases at V and 4 bases at J, with 9 bases in the middle. This CDR3 is built from 14 residues. From germline, CDR1 is LNHDA and CDR2 SQIVND (reference sequence). The CDR3, as DNA: TGTGCCAGTAGTATACAGGCTACGAATCAGCCCCAGCATTTT. This encodes CASSIQATNQPQHF.

The count of this clone is one. The gene calls are TRBV10-2 and TRBJ1-5; 9 nucleotides agree with TRBD1. V lost 8 bases and J lost 2; bases outside the gene matches: 4. CDR3 length equals 14 residues. Germline-derived CDR1 and CDR2 are WSHSY and SAAADI. CDR3 in amino acids: CASADRGGNQPQHF. CDR3 nucleotides: TGCGCCAGCGCGGACAGGGGCGGCAATCAGCCCCAGCATTTT.

The rearrangement joins TRBV2 to TRBJ2-5; 8 bases are a match to TRBD2. J gave up 2 bases and V 9 bases, and 2 bases lay outside the gene matches. CDR3 length: 12 amino acids. The germline CDR1 and CDR2 sequences are SNHLY and FYNNEI. The CDR3 sequence is CARGGGQETQYF. The CDR3 coding sequence is TGTGCCAGAGGCGGGGGGCAAGAGACCCAGTACTTC.

CDR3 protein: CASSLALQSFVGYTF. In DNA form, the CDR3 reads TGTGCCAGCAGCTTAGCTCTGCAGTCCTTTGTAGGCTACACCTTC. The chain uses TRBV7-8 and TRBJ1-2; D unclear. The germline CDR1 and CDR2 sequences are SGHVS and FQNEAQ. The V end was cut by 0 bases, the J end by 8 bases, with 16 bases between. This CDR3 comprises 15 residues. Full variable domain (rest looked up from reference TRBV7-8 and TRBJ1-2): GAGVSQSPRYKVAKRGQDVALRCDPISGHVSLFWYQQALGQGPEFLTYFQNEAQLDKSGLPSDRFFAERPEGSVSTLKIQRTQQEDSAVYLCASSLALQSFVGYTFGSGTRLTVV.

This clone turned up a few times. CDR3 in amino acids: CASSLQGAGQPQHF. CDR3 sequence (DNA): TGTGCCAGCAGCCTTCAGGGGGCGGGCCAGCCCCAGCATTTT. This chain joins TRBV5-4 and TRBJ1-5, with TRBD1 matching over 8 bases. From germline, CDR1 is SGHNT and CDR2 YYREEE (reference sequence). The length of the CDR3 is 14 residues. Trimming took 4 bases from V and 7 from J; bases not matched to a gene: 7.

The genes are TRBV19 and TRBJ2-7; no clear D. V gave up 3 bases and J gave up 1 base, with 7 bases separating them. The length of the CDR3 is 13 residues. Per the germline V gene, CDR1 is LNHDA and CDR2 is SQIVND (reference sequence). The CDR3 loop reads CASSIRFSYEQYF. CDR3 DNA: TGTGCCAGTAGTATCAGATTTTCCTACGAGCAGTACTTC.

The V gene is TRBV6-2 or TRBV6-3, the J gene TRBJ2-7; TRBD2 matches at 13 bases. The CDR3 covers 15 residues. Trimming cost V 2 bases and J 7 bases; bases outside gene matches: 5. The germline CDR1 and CDR2 sequences are MNHEY and SVGEGT. The CDR3 loop is CASSYGLAGAGEQYF. The CDR3 DNA reads as TGTGCCAGCAGTTACGGACTAGCGGGGGCCGGGGAGCAGTACTTC.

This clone has a single count. The CDR3 DNA is TGTGCCAGCAGCTTATATTCTGCGCTTCGACAGGGGGTTAATGAGCAGTTCTTC. This codes for CASSLYSALRQGVNEQFF. The chain carries TRBV7-9 and TRBJ2-1; 9 positions agree with TRBD1. The germline V gene encodes CDR1 SEHNR and CDR2 FQNEAQ (reference sequence). J lost 7 bases, V lost 2 bases, and 15 bases had no gene match. CDR3 length: 18 amino acids.

This chain uses TRBV27 with TRBJ1-1; weak D call: TRBD1 (6 bases). Per germline, CDR1 MNHEY and CDR2 SMNVEV (reference sequence). V lost 0 bases and J lost 0, with 8 bases in between. This CDR3 is 15 amino acids long. CDR3 sequence: CASSLSGQMNTEAFF. CDR3 nucleotides: TGTGCCAGCAGTTTATCTGGACAGATGAACACTGAAGCTTTCTTT.

The chain combines TRBV6-6 with TRBJ2-1; the match to TRBD2 covers 7 bases. Per the germline V gene, CDR1 is MNHNY and CDR2 is SVGAGI (reference sequence). The CDR3 is made up of 15 amino acids. V shed 6 bases, J shed 2 bases, and the junction held 7 bases outside the gene matches. DNA of the CDR3: TGTGCCAGCAGCCCAAAGCGGGGTACCTACAATGAGCAGTTCTTC. Its translation: CASSPKRGTYNEQFF.

The CDR3 region is CASSLRAGETQYF. In DNA, the CDR3 is TGTGCCAGCAGCCTCCGGGCGGGGGAGACCCAGTACTTC. The genes are TRBV3-1 (or the pseudogene TRBV3-2) and TRBJ2-5; tentatively, D is TRBD2 (6 bases). There are 13 residues in the CDR3. The germline CDR1 and CDR2 sequences are LGHDT and YNNKEL (reference sequence). V was trimmed by 4 bases and J by 5 bases, leaving 11 bases between them.

This clone was detected only once. The chain has TRBV14 and TRBJ2-7, with D possibly matching TRBD2 (6 bases). Per germline, CDR1 SGHDN and CDR2 FVKESK. Trimming shortened V by 1 base and J by 4 bases, and 11 bases separated the two germline ends. The CDR3 sequence is 14 residues long. The CDR3 is CASSQGLGGYEQYF. In nucleotides, the CDR3 is TGTGCCAGCAGCCAAGGATTGGGAGGATACGAGCAGTACTTC.

This sequence joins TRBV11-3 and TRBJ2-5, with TRBD1 matching over 11 bases. The germline V gene has CDR1 SGHNT and CDR2 YENEEA. The CDR3 is made up of 16 amino acids. V shed 5 bases, J shed 3 bases, and the junction held 8 bases outside the gene matches. The CDR3 DNA reads as TGTGCCAGCAGCAGCGGGACAGGGGGGACGGAAGAGACCCAGTACTTC. Translated: CASSSGTGGTEETQYF. Complete variable domain (other parts from reference TRBV11-3 and TRBJ2-5): EAGVVQSPRYKIIEKKQPVAFWCNPISGHNTLYWYLQNLGQGPELLIRYENEEAVDDSQLPKDRFSAERLKGVDSTLKIQPAELGDSAVYLCASSSGTGGTEETQYFGPGTRLLVL.

The chain joins TRBV4-1 to TRBJ1-1; weak D call: TRBD1 (5 bases). There are 16 residues in the CDR3. Germline V gene lookup returns CDR1 MGHRA and CDR2 YSYEKL. Trimming cost V 4 bases and J 3 bases, with 18 bases left between them. CDR3 amino acids: CASSPSAGGIYTEAFF. The CDR3 nucleotides read TGCGCCAGCAGCCCATCGGCCGGGGGGATCTACACTGAAGCTTTCTTT.

The chain has TRBV4-1 and TRBJ1-2; 7 bases map to TRBD1. The CDR3 covers 17 residues. CDR1 and CDR2 (germline): MGHRA, YSYEKL. V lost 1 base, J lost 4 bases, and 12 bases stayed unmatched. CDR3 sequence reads: CASSQVSIFGTAYGYTF. The CDR3 region has the DNA TGCGCCAGCAGCCAAGTATCTATTTTCGGGACAGCCTATGGCTACACCTTC.

The chain couples TRBV5-1 to TRBJ1-4; 8 nucleotides agree with TRBD1. The CDR3 is made up of 14 amino acids. CDR1 and CDR2 from the germline V gene are SGHRS and YFSETQ. Germline trimming cut 3 bases from V and 8 bases from J; bases unmatched to any gene: 6. The CDR3 spells CASSSTGGEEKLFF. In DNA form, the CDR3 reads TGCGCCAGCAGCTCTACAGGGGGTGAGGAAAAACTGTTTTTT.

V gene TRBV6-1 combines with J gene TRBJ1-3; D gene ambiguous. The V gene's germline CDR1 is MNHNS and CDR2 SASEGT. V lost 3 bases, J lost 7 bases, and 10 bases lay in between. This CDR3 is built from 13 residues. CDR3 in DNA: TGTGCCAGCAGTGAGGTCGAGGAGAACACCATATATTTT. Protein sequence: CASSEVEENTIYF.

The chain carries TRBV7-6 and TRBJ2-3; 12 nucleotides line up with TRBD2. V shed 4 bases, J shed 3 bases, and the junction held 11 bases outside the gene matches. Germline lookup yields CDR1 SGHVS and CDR2 FNYEAQ. The CDR3 spans 18 residues. In DNA form, the CDR3 reads TGTGCCAGCAGCTCCCTAGCGGGGGGGCCGACGCCGACAGATACGCAGTATTTT. Its protein product is CASSSLAGGPTPTDTQYF.

The J gene is TRBJ2-5, the V gene TRBV2, with D possibly TRBD2 on 7 matching bases. The CDR3 totals 14 residues. Germline lookup yields CDR1 SNHLY and CDR2 FYNNEI. Trimming left V 3 bases short and J 2 bases short, with 10 bases between. CDR3 protein: CASSDRGGQETQYF. In DNA, the CDR3 is TGTGCCAGCAGTGATAGGGGGGGGCAAGAGACCCAGTACTTC.

J is TRBJ2-3 and V is TRBV9; D may be TRBD2 (5 bases). This CDR3 comprises 14 residues. V lost 1 base and J lost 3, with 9 bases in between. Germline-derived CDR1 and CDR2 are SGDLS and YYNGEE. CDR3 DNA sequence: TGTGCCAGCAGCGTATTAGCGAATACAGATACGCAGTATTTT. Translation: CASSVLANTDTQYF.

The chain links TRBV19 to TRBJ2-7; 7 bases match TRBD1. The CDR3 loop spans 13 amino acids. Germline V gene lookup returns CDR1 LNHDA and CDR2 SQIVND (reference sequence). The V gene end was trimmed by 9 bases and the J gene end by 3 bases; junction bases not matched to a gene: 8. Here the CDR3 DNA reads TGTGCCAGCGCCCGGGACAGCAACTACGAGCAGTACTTC. Translation gives CASARDSNYEQYF.

The chain joins TRBV4-2 to TRBJ2-7; 9 bases are shared with TRBD1. The CDR3 is 13 residues long. V lost 5 bases to trimming and J lost 7 bases; unmatched junction nucleotides: 6. Per germline, CDR1 LGHNA and CDR2 YNFKEQ. This CDR3 reads CASSDRTGVEQYF. The CDR3 DNA sequence: TGTGCCAGCAGCGACAGGACAGGGGTTGAGCAGTACTTC.

The chain uses TRBV5-8 and TRBJ1-2, with 7 nucleotides matching TRBD1. The CDR3 is made up of 16 amino acids. The germline gives CDR1 SGHTS, CDR2 YDEGEE. V was pared by 5 bases and J by 1 base, with 11 bases of the junction left unmatched. DNA for the CDR3: TGTGCCAGCAGTCTTCCGTGGGACAGAGATAACTATGGCTACACCTTC. It encodes CASSLPWDRDNYGYTF.

This chain uses TRBV7-8 with TRBJ2-2, with 11 nucleotides matching TRBD1. Germline-derived CDR1 and CDR2 are SGHVS and FQNEAQ. The J segment lost 4 bases and the V segment lost 5 bases, leaving 6 bases of the junction unmatched. This CDR3 spans 16 amino acids. Here the CDR3 DNA reads TGTGCCAGCAGCGCCGGACAGGGGGCGGTCACCGGGGAGCTGTTTTTT. This gives the protein CASSAGQGAVTGELFF.

The chain couples TRBV6-5 to TRBJ2-4, with TRBD1 matching 11 bases. The CDR3 runs to 15 residues. Germline V gene sequence: CDR1 MNHEY, CDR2 SVGAGI. J gave up 4 bases and V 6 bases, and 5 bases lay outside the gene matches. The CDR3 DNA reads TGTGCCAGCAGCCTCGGACAGGGGGCAAAAAACATTCAGTACTTC. Protein sequence: CASSLGQGAKNIQYF.